This T cell receptor beta chain stems from a study of OX40 agonist ivuxolimab in advanced cancers. The V gene's germline CDR1 is MNHEY and CDR2 SMNVEV (reference sequence). CDR3 size: 16 residues. V shed 5 bases and J 6 bases; nucleotides not matched to a gene: 9. TCRdb keeps only in-frame clones here, not all; method: immunoSEQ multiplex PCR. The table has fewer than 50,000 clones, roughly 87% seen once. Study-wide findings and caveats: Specificity for antigen went undetermined in the expanded peripheral T cells. Certain nonresponders additionally had low normalized T-cell clonal expansion.

Samples of blood were obtained at baseline, on cycle 4 day 1, and on cycle 7 day 1. To note about this clone: Its matching antigen is unknown.

The sequencing here drew on CD4+ or CD8+ T cells sorted from blood, taken in a trial of the OX40 agonist ivuxolimab. The source of this sequence is an adult with an advanced solid tumor such as melanoma, head and neck, liver or kidney cancer. The chain joins TRBV27 to TRBJ2-7, with 14 positions matching TRBD2. The CDR3 spells CASSALTSGGAGEQYF. The CDR3 coding sequence is TGTGCCAGCAGTGCTCTGACTAGCGGGGGGGCCGGCGAGCAGTACTTC.